This T cell receptor (beta chain) was captured in a study of T cell responses to AZD1222 COVID-19 vaccine. Study-wide background: It was second doses at about 4 or about 12 weeks that were pooled. Study-level findings and limits: At baseline, just 5 or 6 AZD1222 recipients tested seropositive. The study found Spike-specific TCR breadth and depth rose after two AZD1222 doses. White British people made up most donors, females outnumbered males, and clonal diversity was possibly underestimated.

CDR1 and CDR2 (germline): LNHDA, SQIVND (reference sequence). The CDR3 totals 14 residues. Trimming pared 1 base from V and 8 bases from J, leaving 14 bases between. Concerning this clone itself: The antigen is not known.

Assay used: immunoSEQ multiplex PCR; TCRdb lists only in-frame clones, some missing. This table has approximately 84,000 clones, around nine tenths appearing once. The origin of this receptor is an adult in good health. This specimen consisted of peripheral blood, obtained on day 0 of AZD1222 vaccination. V and J are TRBV19 and TRBJ1-1; weak D call: TRBD1 (6 bases). CDR3 coding DNA: TGTGCCAGTAGTATAGTAACAGGGCTGGAGGAAGCTTTCTTT. This sequence encodes CASSIVTGLEEAFF.